Following are 10 T cell receptor beta chains from one sample sequenced in a study of blood T cells in healthy people across ages. It was with a sample-barcoded 5' primer and a J-beta primer mix that a second PCR of roughly 7 to 12 cycles was run. MiXCR, run by TCRdb on the 5' RACE reads, gives a single entry per CDR3 protein. The table includes about 590,000 distinct CDR3 sequences, about 30% detected once. Material for sequencing was blood. Receptors originate from a woman older than 75 in good health.

This clonotype has a single count. The J gene is TRBJ2-7, the V gene TRBV12-3 or TRBV12-4; 9 nucleotides agree with TRBD1. The V and J ends lost 6 bases and 5 bases, in that order; junction bases with no gene match: 8. The CDR3 is made up of 14 amino acids. CDR3 amino acids: CASSGTGRTDEQYF. The DNA for the CDR3 is TGTGCCAGCAGCGGGACAGGGAGGACCGACGAGCAGTACTTC.

At least ten counts were recorded for this clonotype. The CDR3 coding sequence is TGCAGTGCTAGAGATAAGGACAGGGTCTGGGATGAGCAGTTCTTC. This sequence encodes CSARDKDRVWDEQFF. V gene TRBV20-1 combines with J gene TRBJ2-1; 8 nucleotides align to TRBD1. Germline V CDR1 and CDR2: DFQATT, SNEGSKA (reference sequence). V trimming: 0 bases; J trimming: 8 bases; junction bases outside the gene matches: 9. The CDR3 length is 15 residues.

This clonotype was found a few times. This rearrangement joins TRBV4-1 to TRBJ1-5; D might be TRBD1 (5 bases). This CDR3 spans 16 amino acids. Trimming took off 2 bases at V and 1 base at J, with 12 bases between the two ends. CDR1 and CDR2 (germline): MGHRA, YSYEKL. This CDR3 is CASSQSFGGSNQPQHF. In DNA form, the CDR3 reads TGCGCCAGCAGCCAATCCTTCGGGGGAAGCAATCAGCCCCAGCATTTT.

For this clonotype: Compared with germline, one end of the junction differs, possibly owing to a read error. This sequence joins TRBV7-2 and TRBJ1-1, with 9 bases that match TRBD1. Germline CDR1 SGHTA, CDR2 FQGNSA. This CDR3 is 15 amino acids long. The CDR3 DNA reads as TGTGCCGGCAGCATCGGGACAGGGAGGGACACTGAAGCTTTCTTT. Translation: CAGSIGTGRDTEAFF.

This clonotype is a singleton in its sample. This rearrangement joins TRBV30 to TRBJ2-1; TRBD2 matches 7 bases. The tail of the sequence fits TRBJ2-7 better, so the J call may be wrong. Looked up from germline, CDR1 is GTSNPN and CDR2 is SVGIG (reference sequence). The CDR3 has 16 amino acids. CDR3 in DNA: TGTGCCTGGAGTGTACAGCGGACTAGTATCCACAATGAGCAGTACTTC. It specifies CAWSVQRTSIHNEQYF.

This clonotype was counted ten times or more. The rearrangement uses TRBV27 and TRBJ1-2; 7 nucleotides line up with TRBD1. With 3 bases clipped from V and 4 bases from J, the junction kept 2 bases outside the gene matches. The CDR3 has 13 amino acids. Germline V CDR1 and CDR2: MNHEY, SMNVEV (reference sequence). CDR3 amino acids: CASSFRGPYGYTF. Written as DNA, the CDR3 is TGTGCCAGCAGTTTTAGGGGGCCCTATGGCTACACCTTC.

This clonotype was seen a few times. This may be a read error, as it is one base from a much larger clone. The chain uses TRBV25-1 and TRBJ2-7, with TRBD1 matching 9 bases. CDR3 length equals 15 residues. V was clipped by 1 base and J by 9 bases; unmatched bases: 10. Germline V gene sequence: CDR1 MGHDK, CDR2 SYGVNS. The CDR3 region has the DNA TGTGCCAGCAGTGAATGTGGGACAGGGTCTAAAGGGCAGTACTTC. This translates into CASSECGTGSKGQYF.

J is TRBJ1-2 and V is TRBV21-1; the D call TRBD1 from the table was never checked on the DNA. TRBV21-1 is described as a pseudogene. The CDR3 covers 17 residues. CDR3 nucleotides: TGTGCCAGCAGCACCCGGACAGGGAGTGGTAATGACTATGGCTACACCTTC. Translation: CASSTRTGSGNDYGYTF.

A note on this clonotype: Since a much larger clone is just one base distant, this may be a read error. V and J are TRBV12-3 or TRBV12-4 and TRBJ1-2, with unresolved D. The CDR3 length is 14 residues. Trimming pared 6 bases from V and 7 bases from J, leaving 18 bases between. In DNA form, the CDR3 reads TGTGCCAGCAGCTACTCAACGGTCCCTTTTGGCTACACCTTC. It is translated as CASSYSTVPFGYTF.

J is TRBJ1-4 and V is TRBV9; D is undetermined. Germline assignment: CDR1 SGDLS and CDR2 YYNGEE. The CDR3 contains 15 residues. Trimming removed 4 bases from V and 4 bases from J, with 14 bases in between. The CDR3 sequence: CASSKTLAVNEKLFF. The CDR3 nucleotides read TGTGCCAGCAGCAAGACCCTCGCTGTTAATGAAAAACTGTTTTTT.